This T cell receptor (beta chain) was identified during a study of CD8+ T cells in alopecia areata. The sequencing template was cDNA reverse transcribed from extracted RNA. Sequencing used immunoSEQ multiplex PCR; TCRdb keeps in-frame clones, though not all of them. This sample includes 250,000 or so clones with no singletons; its ten biggest clones take up about 1.2%. The CDR3 spans 15 residues. Trimming removed 2 bases from V and 1 base from J, with 12 bases in between. Germline V gene sequence: CDR1 FNHDT, CDR2 SITEND (reference sequence). Sorting of pooled cutaneous lymph node cells was based on CD4, CD8alpha, NKG2D, NKG2ACE and other markers. There are a few counts of this clone. All gene names here are mouse names. The read gets to within 4 residues of the CDR3 end, and the germline J gene fills in the rest.

V gene TRBV19 combines with J gene TRBJ1-1, with D maybe TRBD1 (6 bases). Sample: CD4+ T cells sorted from a lymph node. This TCR derives from a C3H/HeJ mouse with alopecia areata. This mouse strain has H2-k as its MHC haplotype. The sequenced CDR3 bases are TGTGCCAGCAGTATGACACGGGACAAAAACACA. Protein sequence: CASSMTRDKNT. The whole CDR3 protein is CASSMTRDKNTEVFF.